A selection of T cell receptor beta chains follows, all from one sample in a study of T cells after yellow fever vaccination. TCRdb re-called the 5' RACE reads through MiXCR, storing one row per CDR3 protein. Of hundreds of thousands of distinct CDR3 sequences listed, about 19% are singletons. Material: PBMCs, obtained 15 days after the yellow fever booster vaccination. Receptors were obtained from a man under 40 who received the YFV17D yellow fever vaccine. CDR3s include the opening cysteine and the closing phenylalanine or tryptophan. A D gene is named only where the DNA matches it firmly. Some rows have no size entry. The others give once, few or many, or a class for an expanded clone.

TRBJ2-5 | few | - | 12 | TRBV29-1 | TGCAGCGTTGTTGAAGGGCGAGAGACCCAGTACTTC | CSVVEGRETQYF
TRBJ2-2 | - | TRBD2 | 16 | TRBV9 | TGTGCCAGCAGTCCCTTCCCAGCGGGAAAGACCGGGGAGCTGTTTTTT | CASSPFPAGKTGELFF
TRBJ1-1 | - | TRBD1 | 14 | TRBV7-8 | TGTGCCAGCAGCTTATACAGGGGTCACACTGAAGCTTTCTTT | CASSLYRGHTEAFF
TRBJ2-1 | - | TRBD2 | 16 | TRBV7-6 | TGTGCCAGCAGCCTCATAGCGGGAGTGGGCTACAATGAGCAGTTCTTC | CASSLIAGVGYNEQFF
TRBJ2-7 | many | - | 13 | TRBV5-6 | TGTGCCAGCAGCTTACAAAGGAGCTACGAGCAGTACTTC | CASSLQRSYEQYF
TRBJ2-7 | - | - | 15 | TRBV27 | TGTGCCAGCAGTTTGAGATTGGAGCCAGACTACGAGCAGTACTTC | CASSLRLEPDYEQYF
TRBJ2-5 | - | - | 14 | TRBV5-1 | TGCGCCAGCAGCTACGGGAGCGCCCGGGAGACCCAGTACTTC | CASSYGSARETQYF
TRBJ2-7 | - | - | 15 | TRBV7-2 | TGTGCCAGCAGCTTAGAGGTACAGCCCTCGGGGGAGCAGTACTTC | CASSLEVQPSGEQYF
TRBJ2-7 | - | TRBD1 | 12 | TRBV14 | TGTGCCAGCAGCCATGACAGGGTTAGGCCGTACTTC | CASSHDRVRPYF
TRBJ2-1 | few | - | 13 | TRBV10-3 | TGTGCCATCAACGAAGGACAGTACAATGAGCAGTTCTTC | CAINEGQYNEQFF
TRBJ2-3 | - | - | 16 | TRBV20-1 | TGCAGTGCTAGATTGCTGGGTTTGCGAGTCACAGATACGCAGTATTTT | CSARLLGLRVTDTQYF
TRBJ2-1 | few | - | 16 | TRBV5-1 | TGCGCCAGCAGCCCGGGACGGGTGAGCTCCTACAATGAGCAGTTCTTC | CASSPGRVSSYNEQFF
TRBJ2-4 | once | - | 17 | TRBV7-2 | TGTGCCAGCAGCTTCGGGCGCGCGGGTAGGGCCAAAAACATTCAGTACTTC | CASSFGRAGRAKNIQYF
TRBJ2-4 | - | - | 15 | TRBV7-9 | TGTGCCAGCAGCGGAAGGACATTAGCCAAAAACATTCAGTACTTC | CASSGRTLAKNIQYF
TRBJ2-5 | few | - | 14 | TRBV7-2 | TGTGCCAGCAGCCAAGACGGGCCCCAAGAGACCCAGTACTTC | CASSQDGPQETQYF
TRBJ2-2 | - | TRBD2 | 19 | TRBV27 | TGTGCCAGCAGTCCTGAGGAGCTAGCGGGAGGGAGGAACACCGGGGAGCTGTTTTTT | CASSPEELAGGRNTGELFF
TRBJ1-6 | few | - | 13 | TRBV18 | TGTGCCAGCTCACCGACCTCTAATTCACCCCTCCACTTT | CASSPTSNSPLHF
TRBJ2-5 | - | - | 13 | TRBV12-3/TRBV12-4 | TGTGCCAGCAGTCCCGGGGCCACCGGGTCCCAGTACTTC | CASSPGATGSQYF
TRBJ1-1 | - | - | 18 | TRBV5-4 | TGTGCCAGCAGCTTTCTTTCGCGAGGAGGGGGGATGAACACTGAAGCTTTCTTT | CASSFLSRGGGMNTEAFF
TRBJ2-3 | many | - | 12 | TRBV5-1 | TGCGCCAGCAGCACCGACAGAGATACGCAGTATTTT | CASSTDRDTQYF
TRBJ1-2 | - | - | 11 | TRBV29-1 | TGCAGCGTGCGGGCAGCCTATGGCTACACCTTC | CSVRAAYGYTF
TRBJ1-5 | few | - | 12 | TRBV2 | TGTGCCAGCTGCAGGGGAAATCAGCCCCAGCATTTT | CASCRGNQPQHF
TRBJ2-1 | few | TRBD2 | 11 | TRBV7-8 | TGTGCTTCGGGAGGGCCGGGTGAGCAGTTCTTC | CASGGPGEQFF
TRBJ2-5 | few | - | 14 | TRBV11-2 | TGTGCCAGCAGCTTAGGGGCATCCGGTCAGACCCAGTACTTC | CASSLGASGQTQYF